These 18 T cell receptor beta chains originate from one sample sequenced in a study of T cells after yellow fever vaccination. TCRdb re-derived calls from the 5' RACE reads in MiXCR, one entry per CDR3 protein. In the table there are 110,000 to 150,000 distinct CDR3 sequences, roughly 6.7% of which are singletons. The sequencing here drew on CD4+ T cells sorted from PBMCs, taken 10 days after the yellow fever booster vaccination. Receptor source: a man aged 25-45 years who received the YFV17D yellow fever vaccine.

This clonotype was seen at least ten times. The DNA of the CDR3 is TGTGCCATCAGGCCCTGGGAGGCCTACGAGCAGTACTTC. Its translation: CAIRPWEAYEQYF. The chain is built from TRBV10-3 and TRBJ2-7; a possible D gene is TRBD2 (6 bases). The germline V gene has CDR1 ENHRY and CDR2 SYGVKD. The CDR3 has 13 amino acids. V dropped 6 bases and J dropped 2 bases, with 11 bases sitting between them.

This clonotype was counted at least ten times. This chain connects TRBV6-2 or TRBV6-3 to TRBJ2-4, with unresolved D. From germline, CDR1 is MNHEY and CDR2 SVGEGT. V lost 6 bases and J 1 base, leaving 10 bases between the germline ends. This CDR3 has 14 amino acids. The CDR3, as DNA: TGTGCCAGCAGCTTGAGCGTTGCCAAAAACATTCAGTACTTC. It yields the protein CASSLSVAKNIQYF.

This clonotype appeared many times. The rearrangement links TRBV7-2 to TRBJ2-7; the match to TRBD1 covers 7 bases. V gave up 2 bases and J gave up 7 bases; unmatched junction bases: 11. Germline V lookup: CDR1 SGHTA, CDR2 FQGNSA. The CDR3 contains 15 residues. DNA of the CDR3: TGTGCCAGCAGCTTAACCCCGGGTGCAGGGGGAGAGCAGTACTTC. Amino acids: CASSLTPGAGGEQYF.

The CDR3 is CSARDGGRPTQYF. As DNA, the CDR3 is TGCAGTGCTAGAGATGGCGGGCGCCCCACGCAGTATTTT. The chain has TRBV20-1 and TRBJ2-3; D may be TRBD2 (5 bases). Trimming left V 0 bases short and J 9 bases short, with 13 bases between. Germline values: CDR1 DFQATT, CDR2 SNEGSKA (reference sequence). The CDR3 runs to 13 residues.

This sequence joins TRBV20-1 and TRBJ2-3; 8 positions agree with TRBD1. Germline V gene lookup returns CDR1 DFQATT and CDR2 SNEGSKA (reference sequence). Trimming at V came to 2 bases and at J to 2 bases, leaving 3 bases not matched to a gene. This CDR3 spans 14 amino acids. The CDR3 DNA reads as TGCAGTGCTAGACAGGGGGCGGACACAGATACGCAGTATTTT. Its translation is CSARQGADTDTQYF.

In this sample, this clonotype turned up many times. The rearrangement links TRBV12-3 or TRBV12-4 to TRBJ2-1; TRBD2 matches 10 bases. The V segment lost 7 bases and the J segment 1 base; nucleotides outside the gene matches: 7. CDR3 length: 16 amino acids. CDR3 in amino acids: CASTVILAGSYNEQFF. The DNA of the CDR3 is TGTGCCAGCACCGTGATACTAGCGGGATCCTACAATGAGCAGTTCTTC.

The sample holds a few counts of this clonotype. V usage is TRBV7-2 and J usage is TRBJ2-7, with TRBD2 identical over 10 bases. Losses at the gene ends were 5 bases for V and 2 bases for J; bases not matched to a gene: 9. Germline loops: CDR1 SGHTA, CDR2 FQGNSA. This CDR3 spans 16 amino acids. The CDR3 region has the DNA TGTGCCAGCAGCATCAACCCAGCGGGAGGGGCCTACGAGCAGTACTTC. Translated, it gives CASSINPAGGAYEQYF.

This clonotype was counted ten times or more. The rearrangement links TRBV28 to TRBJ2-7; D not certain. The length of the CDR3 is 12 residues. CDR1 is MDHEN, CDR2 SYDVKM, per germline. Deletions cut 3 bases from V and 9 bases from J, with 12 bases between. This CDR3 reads CASSLVRSGQYF. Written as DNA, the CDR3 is TGTGCCAGCAGTTTGGTGCGGAGTGGGCAGTACTTC.

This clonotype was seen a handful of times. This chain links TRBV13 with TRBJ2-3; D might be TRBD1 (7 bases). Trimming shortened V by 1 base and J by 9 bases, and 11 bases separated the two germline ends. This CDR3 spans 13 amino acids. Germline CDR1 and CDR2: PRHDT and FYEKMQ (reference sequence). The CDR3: CASSLAPGGTQYF. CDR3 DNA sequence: TGTGCCAGCAGCTTAGCACCAGGGGGGACGCAGTATTTT.

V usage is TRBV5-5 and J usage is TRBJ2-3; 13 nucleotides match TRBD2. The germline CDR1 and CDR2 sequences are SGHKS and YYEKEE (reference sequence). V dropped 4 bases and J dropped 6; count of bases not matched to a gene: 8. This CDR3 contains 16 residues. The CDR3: CASSAGLAGPGDTQYF. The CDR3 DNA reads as TGTGCCAGCAGCGCGGGACTAGCGGGACCGGGGGATACGCAGTATTTT.

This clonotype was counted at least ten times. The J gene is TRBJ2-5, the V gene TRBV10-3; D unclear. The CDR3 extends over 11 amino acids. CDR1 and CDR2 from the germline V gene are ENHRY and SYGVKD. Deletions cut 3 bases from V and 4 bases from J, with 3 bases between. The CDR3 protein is CAISDGETQYF. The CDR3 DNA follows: TGTGCCATCAGTGACGGAGAGACCCAGTACTTC.

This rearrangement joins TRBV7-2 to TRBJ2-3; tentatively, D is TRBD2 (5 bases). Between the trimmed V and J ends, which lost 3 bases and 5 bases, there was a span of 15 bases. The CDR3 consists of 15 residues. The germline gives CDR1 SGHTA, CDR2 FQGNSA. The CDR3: CASSLRGPVGDTQYF. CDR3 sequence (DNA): TGTGCCAGCAGCTTGCGCGGGCCGGTCGGAGATACGCAGTATTTT.

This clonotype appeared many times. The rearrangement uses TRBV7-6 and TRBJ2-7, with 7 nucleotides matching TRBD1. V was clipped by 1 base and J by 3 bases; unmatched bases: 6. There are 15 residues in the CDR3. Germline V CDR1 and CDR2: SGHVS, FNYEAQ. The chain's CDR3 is CASSLEDRERYEQYF. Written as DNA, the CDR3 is TGTGCCAGCAGCTTAGAAGACAGGGAGCGCTACGAGCAGTACTTC.

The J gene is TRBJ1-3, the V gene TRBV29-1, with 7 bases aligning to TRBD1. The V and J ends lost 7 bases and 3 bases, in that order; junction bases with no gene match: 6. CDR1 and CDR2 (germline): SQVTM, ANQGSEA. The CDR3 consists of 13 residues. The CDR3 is CSALGTDGNTIYF. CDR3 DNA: TGCAGCGCACTAGGGACAGATGGAAACACCATATATTTT.

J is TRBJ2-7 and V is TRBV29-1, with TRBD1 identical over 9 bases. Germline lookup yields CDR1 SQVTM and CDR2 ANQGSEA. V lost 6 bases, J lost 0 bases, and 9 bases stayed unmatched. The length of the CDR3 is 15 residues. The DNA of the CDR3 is TGCAGCGTCCGTCAATGGGACAGGGACTCCTACGAGCAGTACTTC. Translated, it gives CSVRQWDRDSYEQYF.

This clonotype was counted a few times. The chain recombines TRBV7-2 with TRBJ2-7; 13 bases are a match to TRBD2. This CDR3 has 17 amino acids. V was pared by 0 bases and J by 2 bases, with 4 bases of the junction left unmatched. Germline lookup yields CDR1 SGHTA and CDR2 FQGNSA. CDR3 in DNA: TGTGCCAGCAGCTTAGCCCGGACTAGCGGGGGCCCCTACGAGCAGTACTTC. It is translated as CASSLARTSGGPYEQYF.

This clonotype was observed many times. The CDR3 DNA sequence: TGTGCCAGCAGTCTGCTCGGGACTAGCGGGAGTAATGAGCAGTTCTTC. It is translated as CASSLLGTSGSNEQFF. The chain joins TRBV28 to TRBJ2-1; 14 bases map to TRBD2. The CDR3 is made up of 16 amino acids. Looked up from germline, CDR1 is MDHEN and CDR2 is SYDVKM. Trimming removed 5 bases from V and 7 bases from J; junction bases left unmatched: 7.

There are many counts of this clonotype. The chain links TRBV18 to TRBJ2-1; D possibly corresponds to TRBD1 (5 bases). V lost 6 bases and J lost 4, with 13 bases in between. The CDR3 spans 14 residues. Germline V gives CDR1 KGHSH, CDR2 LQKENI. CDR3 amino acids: CASSPVQGYNEQFF. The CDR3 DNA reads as TGTGCCAGCTCGCCGGTTCAGGGTTACAATGAGCAGTTCTTC.